The 21 T cell receptor beta chains presented below share a single source sample, sequenced in a study of cytomegalovirus exposure and HLA in healthy donors. It was with 60 Vbeta and 13 Jbeta primers that the PCR ran. Some clones are missing from TCRdb's copy, which holds only in-frame ones; the method was immunoSEQ multiplex PCR. The specimen's table records some 120,000 clones. Sequenced material: PBMCs. These receptors originate from a man in his forties in good health and CMV-seronegative.

The rearrangement joins TRBV9 to TRBJ1-3, with 9 bases that match TRBD1. This CDR3 contains 16 residues. J lost 2 bases, V lost 3 bases, and 6 bases had no gene match. Germline CDR1 reads SGDLS; CDR2 reads YYNGEE. CDR3 region: CASSADRGLTGNTIYF. The CDR3 region has the DNA TGTGCCAGCAGCGCCGACAGGGGGTTAACTGGAAACACCATATATTTT.

The rearrangement uses TRBV7-2 and TRBJ2-2; 10 bases agree with TRBD2. CDR3 length: 17 amino acids. Germline loops: CDR1 SGHTA, CDR2 FQGNSA. V lost 4 bases, J lost 7 bases, and 12 bases stayed unmatched. CDR3: CASSSGSLAGVFGELFF. The CDR3 DNA reads as TGTGCCAGCAGCTCCGGCTCGCTAGCGGGAGTATTCGGGGAGCTGTTTTTT.

The V and J genes are TRBV13 and TRBJ2-5; D may be TRBD1 (6 bases). The germline V gene encodes CDR1 PRHDT and CDR2 FYEKMQ (reference sequence). The ends were cut back, 5 bases at V and 5 bases at J, with 24 bases in the middle. The CDR3 has 17 residues. CDR3 bases: TGTGCCAGCAGCGTCAGGGGCGAGAGCCTGAACAGGGAGACCCAGTACTTC. Translated, it gives CASSVRGESLNRETQYF.

The genes are TRBV6-5 and TRBJ2-7, with TRBD2 identical over 8 bases. CDR1 and CDR2 (germline): MNHEY, SVGAGI. The CDR3 totals 14 residues. V dropped 8 bases and J dropped 2; count of bases not matched to a gene: 8. This CDR3 is CASVPSGGPYEQYF. The CDR3, as DNA: TGTGCCAGCGTCCCGAGCGGGGGCCCCTACGAGCAGTACTTC.

V usage is TRBV11-3 and J usage is TRBJ1-2, with TRBD1 identical over 7 bases. The CDR3 spans 15 residues. Germline assignment: CDR1 SGHNT and CDR2 YENEEA. With V trimmed by 0 bases and J by 6 bases, 7 bases remained unmatched. The CDR3 region is CASSLDFAGGNGYTF. DNA for the CDR3: TGTGCCAGCAGCTTAGATTTTGCAGGGGGAAATGGCTACACCTTC.

The CDR3 spells CASSYSRVGPTQYF. DNA of the CDR3: TGTGCCAGCAGTTACTCCCGGGTCGGTCCGACGCAGTATTTT. The rearrangement links TRBV6-5 to TRBJ2-3; D not resolved. The V end lost 0 bases, the J end lost 9 bases, and 13 bases lay between the germline ends. The CDR3 is 14 amino acids. The germline V gene encodes CDR1 MNHEY and CDR2 SVGAGI.

The V call is TRBV30, the J call TRBJ2-5, with TRBD1 matching 7 bases. Per germline, CDR1 GTSNPN and CDR2 SVGIG (reference sequence). Trimming removed 2 bases from V and 2 bases from J; junction bases left unmatched: 2. This CDR3 contains 13 residues. CDR3 in DNA: TGTGCCTGGAGTACGGGACAGCAAGAGACCCAGTACTTC. Translated: CAWSTGQQETQYF.

This chain links TRBV11-3 with TRBJ2-1; maybe TRBD2 (6 bases). V lost 1 base, J lost 0 bases, and 13 bases lay in between. CDR1 and CDR2 (germline): SGHNT, YENEEA. This CDR3 region has 17 residues. In DNA form, the CDR3 reads TGTGCCAGCAGCTTAGGTACTATCGGGAGCTCCTACAATGAGCAGTTCTTC. This codes for CASSLGTIGSSYNEQFF.

The chain has TRBV11-1 and TRBJ2-3; tentative D call: TRBD1 (6 bases). Looked up from germline, CDR1 is SGHAT and CDR2 is FQDESV (reference sequence). The CDR3 contains 13 residues. V dropped 3 bases and J dropped 6 bases, with 10 bases sitting between them. The CDR3 spells CASSLDRGDTQYF. In nucleotides, the CDR3 is TGTGCCAGCAGCTTGGACAGAGGGGATACGCAGTATTTT.

This sequence joins TRBV6-6 and TRBJ2-1; 7 positions agree with TRBD2. The length of the CDR3 is 15 residues. Trimming cost V 6 bases and J 0 bases; bases outside gene matches: 5. Germline V gives CDR1 MNHNY, CDR2 SVGAGI (reference sequence). The CDR3 is CASRESGTSYNEQFF. In DNA, the CDR3 is TGTGCCAGCAGAGAGAGCGGGACCTCCTACAATGAGCAGTTCTTC.

The rearrangement links TRBV30 to TRBJ2-7, with 13 bases identical to TRBD2. The germline gives CDR1 GTSNPN, CDR2 SVGIG (reference sequence). Trimming removed 3 bases from V and 9 bases from J; junction bases left unmatched: 8. The CDR3 spans 14 residues. The CDR3 DNA sequence: TGTGCCTGGAGCGGACTAGCGGGAGTTTCCGTGCAGTACTTC. As protein: CAWSGLAGVSVQYF.

The chain is built from TRBV5-6 and TRBJ1-4; the match to TRBD1 covers 9 bases. The CDR3 is 17 residues long. The V gene's germline CDR1 is SGHDT and CDR2 YYEEEE. The V segment lost 4 bases and the J segment 7 bases; nucleotides outside the gene matches: 14. CDR3 in DNA: TGTGCCAGCAGCCCGGGGTCGGGACAGGGACGTGGTGAAAAACTGTTTTTT. Translating it yields CASSPGSGQGRGEKLFF.

CDR3 in DNA: TGTGCCAGTAGTCTAGGGGCTACCGGGGAGCTGTTTTTT. This codes for CASSLGATGELFF. The V and J genes are TRBV19 and TRBJ2-2; TRBD1 might be the D (5 bases). The CDR3 is 13 amino acids. The V end lost 5 bases, the J end lost 5 bases, and 9 bases lay between the germline ends. Germline lookup yields CDR1 LNHDA and CDR2 SQIVND (reference sequence).

This rearrangement joins TRBV9 to TRBJ2-5, with 8 bases that match TRBD1. The CDR3 is 14 residues long. J was trimmed by 4 bases and V by 0 bases; bases with no gene match: 2. Germline values: CDR1 SGDLS, CDR2 YYNGEE. CDR3: CASSVARGPETQYF. The CDR3 nucleotides read TGTGCCAGCAGCGTAGCCAGGGGGCCAGAGACCCAGTACTTC.

The DNA for the CDR3 is TGTGCCAGCAGCCCACGGAGTAGGGGCGGTAATGAAAAACTGTTTTTT. Its translation: CASSPRSRGGNEKLFF. J is TRBJ1-4 and V is TRBV5-6; weak D call: TRBD1 (5 bases). The V and J ends lost 4 bases and 4 bases respectively, with 17 bases between them. Germline-derived CDR1 and CDR2 are SGHDT and YYEEEE. This CDR3 spans 16 amino acids.

The gene calls are TRBV7-2 and TRBJ1-1; tentative D call: TRBD1 (5 bases). Germline V gene lookup returns CDR1 SGHTA and CDR2 FQGNSA. The CDR3 consists of 15 residues. V gave up 4 bases and J gave up 1 base, with 13 bases separating them. The CDR3 sequence: CASSSSRGQNTEAFF. The CDR3 coding sequence is TGTGCCAGCAGCTCCAGTAGAGGACAGAACACTGAAGCTTTCTTT.

The CDR3 region is CASSYTGGGTEAFF. The CDR3 DNA reads TGTGCCAGCAGTTACACAGGGGGCGGCACTGAAGCTTTCTTT. The chain carries TRBV6-5 and TRBJ1-1; 9 bases are a match to TRBD1. The V segment lost 2 bases and the J segment 4 bases; nucleotides outside the gene matches: 2. Germline values: CDR1 MNHEY, CDR2 SVGAGI. The CDR3 contains 14 residues.

The rearrangement uses TRBV25-1 and TRBJ2-3, with a possible D match to TRBD2 (6 bases). The CDR3 contains 14 residues. V lost 7 bases, J lost 2 bases, and 13 bases lay in between. Looked up from germline, CDR1 is MGHDK and CDR2 is SYGVNS. The CDR3 DNA reads TGTGCCAGCAAGGGAGGAGGGCACACAGATACGCAGTATTTT. Protein: CASKGGGHTDTQYF.

V gene TRBV6-5 combines with J gene TRBJ2-1; TRBD1 agrees at 7 bases. There are 14 residues in the CDR3. V was clipped by 4 bases and J by 0 bases; unmatched bases: 0. The germline CDR1 and CDR2 sequences are MNHEY and SVGAGI. The CDR3 spells CASSWDSSYNEQFF. The CDR3 bases are TGTGCCAGCAGTTGGGACAGCTCCTACAATGAGCAGTTCTTC.

The chain is built from TRBV11-3 and TRBJ2-5, with 9 bases lining up with TRBD2. This CDR3 is built from 15 residues. Germline trimming cut 1 base from V and 13 bases from J; bases unmatched to any gene: 13. CDR1 is SGHNT and CDR2 is YENEEA in the germline V gene. CDR3: CASSLGGISGRILYF. CDR3 bases: TGTGCCAGCAGCTTAGGCGGTATTAGCGGGAGAATTCTGTACTTC.

V is TRBV2 and J is TRBJ1-2; 11 bases align to TRBD1. The CDR3 extends over 13 amino acids. The trim removed 6 bases at V and 6 bases at J, leaving 3 bases unmatched. Germline CDR1 and CDR2: SNHLY and FYNNEI. The DNA of the CDR3 is TGTGCCAGCAGGCGGGACAGGGGGGATGGCTACACCTTC. It encodes CASRRDRGDGYTF.